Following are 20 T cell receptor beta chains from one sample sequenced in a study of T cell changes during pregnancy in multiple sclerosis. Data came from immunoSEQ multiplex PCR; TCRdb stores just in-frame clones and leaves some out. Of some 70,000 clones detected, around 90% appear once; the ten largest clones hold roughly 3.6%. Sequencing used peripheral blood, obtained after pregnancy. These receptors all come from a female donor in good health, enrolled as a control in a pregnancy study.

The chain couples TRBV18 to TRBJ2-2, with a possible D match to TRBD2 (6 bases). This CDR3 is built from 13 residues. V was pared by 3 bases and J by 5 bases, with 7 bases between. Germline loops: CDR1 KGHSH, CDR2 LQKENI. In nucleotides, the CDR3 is TGTGCCAGCTCACCTCGGGAGACCGGGGAGCTGTTTTTT. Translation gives CASSPRETGELFF.

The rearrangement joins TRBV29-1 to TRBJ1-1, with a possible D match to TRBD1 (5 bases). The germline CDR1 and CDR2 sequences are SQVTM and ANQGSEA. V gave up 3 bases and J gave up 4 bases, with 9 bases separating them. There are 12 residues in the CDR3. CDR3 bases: TGCAGCGTTGAGGTGGGGGGCACTGAAGCTTTCTTT. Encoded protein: CSVEVGGTEAFF.

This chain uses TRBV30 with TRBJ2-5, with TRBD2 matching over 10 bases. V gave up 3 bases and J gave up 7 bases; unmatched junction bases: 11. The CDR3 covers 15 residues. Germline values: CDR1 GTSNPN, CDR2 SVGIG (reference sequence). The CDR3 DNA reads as TGTGCCTGGAGAGACCCCGGGACTAGCGTAGGGACCCAGTACTTC. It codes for CAWRDPGTSVGTQYF.

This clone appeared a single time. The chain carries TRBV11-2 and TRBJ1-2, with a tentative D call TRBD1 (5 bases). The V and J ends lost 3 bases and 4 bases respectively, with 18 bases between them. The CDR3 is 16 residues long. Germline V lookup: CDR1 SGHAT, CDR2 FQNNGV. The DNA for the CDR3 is TGTGCCAGCAGCTTCGAAACGGCAGGGATAGGCTATGGCTACACCTTC. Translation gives CASSFETAGIGYGYTF.

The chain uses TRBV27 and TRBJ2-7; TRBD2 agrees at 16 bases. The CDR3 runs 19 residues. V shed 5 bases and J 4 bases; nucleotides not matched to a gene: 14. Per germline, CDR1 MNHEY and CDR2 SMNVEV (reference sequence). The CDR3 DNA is TGTGCCAGCAGTCCCGGGACTAGCGGGAGGGCCAGTTTTAGATACGAGCAGTACTTC. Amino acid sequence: CASSPGTSGRASFRYEQYF.

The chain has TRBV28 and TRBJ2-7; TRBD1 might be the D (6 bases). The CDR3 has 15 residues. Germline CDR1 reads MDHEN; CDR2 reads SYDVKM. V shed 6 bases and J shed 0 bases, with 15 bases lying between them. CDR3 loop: CASSKGQSTSYEQYF. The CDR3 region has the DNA TGTGCCAGCAGCAAGGGACAATCGACCTCCTACGAGCAGTACTTC.

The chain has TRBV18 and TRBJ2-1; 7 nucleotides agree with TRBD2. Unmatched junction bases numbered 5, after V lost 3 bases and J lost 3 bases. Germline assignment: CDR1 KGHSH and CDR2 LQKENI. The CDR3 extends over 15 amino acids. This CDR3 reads CASSPGRIDYNEQFF. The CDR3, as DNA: TGTGCCAGCTCACCCGGGAGGATTGACTACAATGAGCAGTTCTTC.

In DNA form, the CDR3 reads TGCGCCAGCAGCTTTCTACCGGGACAGGGTGGCGAAAAACTGTTTTTT. Encoded protein: CASSFLPGQGGEKLFF. The chain carries TRBV5-1 and TRBJ1-4; 9 bases match TRBD1. CDR3 length: 16 amino acids. V was pared by 2 bases and J by 8 bases, with 10 bases of the junction left unmatched. Germline V gene lookup returns CDR1 SGHRS and CDR2 YFSETQ.

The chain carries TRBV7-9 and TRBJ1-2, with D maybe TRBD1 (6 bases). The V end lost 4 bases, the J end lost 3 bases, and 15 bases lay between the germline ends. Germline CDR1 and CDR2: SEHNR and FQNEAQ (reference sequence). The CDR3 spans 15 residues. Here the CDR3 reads CASSSDRAGDYGYTF. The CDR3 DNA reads TGTGCCAGCAGCTCCGATAGGGCAGGGGACTATGGCTACACCTTC.

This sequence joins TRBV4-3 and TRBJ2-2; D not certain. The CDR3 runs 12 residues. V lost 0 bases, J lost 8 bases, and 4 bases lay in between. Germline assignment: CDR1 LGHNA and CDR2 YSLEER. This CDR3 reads CASSQDYGELFF. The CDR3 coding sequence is TGCGCCAGCAGCCAAGATTATGGGGAGCTGTTTTTT.

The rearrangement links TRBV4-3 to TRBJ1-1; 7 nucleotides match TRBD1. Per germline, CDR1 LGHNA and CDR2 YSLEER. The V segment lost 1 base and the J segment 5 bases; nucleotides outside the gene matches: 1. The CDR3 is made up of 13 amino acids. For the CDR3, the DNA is TGCGCCAGCAGCCAAGCCAGGGGGACTGAAGCTTTCTTT. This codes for CASSQARGTEAFF.

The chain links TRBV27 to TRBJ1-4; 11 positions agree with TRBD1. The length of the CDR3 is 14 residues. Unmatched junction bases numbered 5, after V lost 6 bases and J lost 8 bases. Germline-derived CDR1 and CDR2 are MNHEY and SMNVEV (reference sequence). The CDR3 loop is CASRRTGGSEKLFF. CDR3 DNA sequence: TGTGCCAGCAGAAGGACAGGGGGCTCGGAAAAACTGTTTTTT.

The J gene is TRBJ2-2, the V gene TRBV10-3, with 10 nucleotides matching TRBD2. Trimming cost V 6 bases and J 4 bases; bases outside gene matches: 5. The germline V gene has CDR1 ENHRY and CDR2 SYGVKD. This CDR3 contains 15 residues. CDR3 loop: CAIRLAGDRTGELFF. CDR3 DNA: TGTGCCATCAGGCTAGCGGGGGACCGCACCGGGGAGCTGTTTTTT.

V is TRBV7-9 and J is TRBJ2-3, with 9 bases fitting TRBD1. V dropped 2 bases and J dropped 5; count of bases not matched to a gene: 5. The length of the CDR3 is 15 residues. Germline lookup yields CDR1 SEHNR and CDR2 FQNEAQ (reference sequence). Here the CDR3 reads CASSLYRGRIDTQYF. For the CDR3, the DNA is TGTGCCAGCAGCTTATACAGGGGGCGGATAGATACGCAGTATTTT.

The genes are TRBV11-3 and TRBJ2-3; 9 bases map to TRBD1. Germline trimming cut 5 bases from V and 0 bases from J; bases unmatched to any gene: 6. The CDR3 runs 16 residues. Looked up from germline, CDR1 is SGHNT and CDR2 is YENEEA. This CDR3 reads CASSLGTGSSTDTQYF. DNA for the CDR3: TGTGCCAGCAGCCTCGGGACAGGGTCTAGCACAGATACGCAGTATTTT.

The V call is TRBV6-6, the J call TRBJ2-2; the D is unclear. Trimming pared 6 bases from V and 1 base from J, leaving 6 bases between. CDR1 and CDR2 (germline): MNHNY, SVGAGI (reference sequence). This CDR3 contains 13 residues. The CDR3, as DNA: TGTGCCAGCAGGACACTGAACACCGGGGAGCTGTTTTTT. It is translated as CASRTLNTGELFF.

Written as DNA, the CDR3 is TGCGCCAGCAGCTTGGGAGCAGGGGTCAATCAGCCCCAGCATTTT. It is translated as CASSLGAGVNQPQHF. The V and J genes are TRBV5-1 and TRBJ1-5, with D possibly being TRBD1 (6 bases). Germline V CDR1 and CDR2: SGHRS, YFSETQ. This CDR3 spans 15 amino acids. Trimming cost V 0 bases and J 3 bases, with 10 bases left between them.

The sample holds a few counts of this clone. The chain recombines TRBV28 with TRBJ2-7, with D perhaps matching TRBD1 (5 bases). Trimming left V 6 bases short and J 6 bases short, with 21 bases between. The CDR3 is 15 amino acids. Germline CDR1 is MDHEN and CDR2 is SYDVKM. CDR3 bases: TGTGCCAGCAGAGAGCAGGGTAGTGGTCTCGGCGAGCAGTACTTC. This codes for CASREQGSGLGEQYF.

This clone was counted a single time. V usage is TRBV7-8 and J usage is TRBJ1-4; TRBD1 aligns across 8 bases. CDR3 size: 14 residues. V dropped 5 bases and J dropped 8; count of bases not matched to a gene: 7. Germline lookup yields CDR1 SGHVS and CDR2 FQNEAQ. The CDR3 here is CASSLGQGREKLFF. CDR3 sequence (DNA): TGTGCCAGCAGCCTAGGACAGGGAAGGGAAAAACTGTTTTTT.

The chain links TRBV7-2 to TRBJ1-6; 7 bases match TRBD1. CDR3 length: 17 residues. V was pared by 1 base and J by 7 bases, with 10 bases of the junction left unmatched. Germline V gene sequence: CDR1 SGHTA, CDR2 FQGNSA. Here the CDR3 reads CASSLVGRGALNSPLHF. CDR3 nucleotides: TGTGCCAGCAGCTTAGTGGGCAGGGGGGCTTTAAATTCACCCCTCCACTTT.